The 12 T cell receptor beta chains presented below share a single source sample, sequenced in a study of T cell changes during pregnancy in multiple sclerosis. Profiled with immunoSEQ multiplex PCR; TCRdb holds only in-frame clones, not every one. The sample holds about 42,000 clones, roughly 80% seen once. This material consisted of CD4+ T cells from peripheral blood mononuclear cells, taken before pregnancy. These TCRs come from a female donor with multiple sclerosis, enrolled in a pregnancy study.

V and J are TRBV6-5 and TRBJ1-2; 9 nucleotides align to TRBD1. The CDR3 loop spans 13 amino acids. CDR1 is MNHEY, CDR2 SVGAGI, per germline. With 4 bases clipped from V and 7 bases from J, the junction kept 4 bases outside the gene matches. CDR3 protein: CASSSRTGAGYTF. Here the CDR3 DNA reads TGTGCCAGCAGTTCACGGACAGGGGCTGGCTACACCTTC.

The rearrangement uses TRBV7-2 and TRBJ2-3, with a possible D match to TRBD2 (5 bases). This CDR3 spans 15 amino acids. With 5 bases removed from V and 5 bases from J, the gap between germline ends came to 17 bases. The germline gives CDR1 SGHTA, CDR2 FQGNSA. The CDR3 nucleotides are TGTGCCAGCAGCCCAACGGGAAGGGCCAGAGATACGCAGTATTTT. Its protein is CASSPTGRARDTQYF.

The J gene is TRBJ2-6, the V gene TRBV5-1; D gene unclear. Germline assignment: CDR1 SGHRS and CDR2 YFSETQ. CDR3 length equals 18 residues. Trimming took off 3 bases at V and 0 bases at J, with 16 bases between the two ends. CDR3 bases: TGCGCCAGCAGCTCCCCGGGTAGTGTTAGCTCTGGGGCCAACGTCCTGACTTTC. Residues: CASSSPGSVSSGANVLTF. The entire variable domain, with the rest obtained from reference TRBV5-1 and TRBJ2-6, is as follows: KAGVTQTPRYLIKTRGQQVTLSCSPISGHRSVSWYQQTPGQGLQFLFEYFSETQRNKGNFPGRFSGRQFSNSRSEMNVSTLELGDSALYLCASSSPGSVSSGANVLTFGAGSRLTVL.

The V call is TRBV18, the J call TRBJ1-1; TRBD1 might be the D (5 bases). Germline CDR1 KGHSH, CDR2 LQKENI. V was pared by 3 bases and J by 0 bases, with 14 bases between. The CDR3 has 16 residues. CDR3 DNA sequence: TGTGCCAGCTCACCTGGCCGGGGCGGGATGAACACTGAAGCTTTCTTT. It translates to CASSPGRGGMNTEAFF. Full variable domain (missing parts from reference TRBV18 and TRBJ1-1): NAGVMQNPRHLVRRRGQEARLRCSPMKGHSHVYWYRQLPEEGLKFMVYLQKENIIDESGMPKERFSAEFPKEGPSILRIQQVVRGDSAAYFCASSPGRGGMNTEAFFGQGTRLTVV.

With respect to this clone: The junction shows a germline mismatch at one end, possibly a read error. This chain joins TRBV5-4 and TRBJ1-1; TRBD1 aligns across 8 bases. Germline V gives CDR1 SGHNT, CDR2 YYREEE (reference sequence). This CDR3 has 11 amino acids. In DNA form, the CDR3 reads TGTGCCAGCAGCTTGCAGGGGGCTGTTACATTT. Its protein is CASSLQGAVTF.

CDR3 sequence reads: CASSPVGEFSYGYTF. The CDR3 DNA follows: TGTGCCAGTAGTCCCGTTGGGGAGTTTTCCTATGGCTACACCTTC. This rearrangement joins TRBV19 to TRBJ1-2, with D unresolved. This CDR3 has 15 residues. The germline CDR1 and CDR2 sequences are LNHDA and SQIVND (reference sequence). Trimming shortened V by 5 bases and J by 4 bases, and 17 bases separated the two germline ends.

The gene calls are TRBV7-2 and TRBJ2-1, with D possibly being TRBD1 (6 bases). V was cut by 1 base and J by 3 bases, with 10 bases left in between. CDR3 length equals 15 residues. In germline, CDR1 is SGHTA, CDR2 FQGNSA. The CDR3 DNA is TGTGCCAGCAGCTTAGAACCAGGGGTCTACAATGAGCAGTTCTTC. Translating gives CASSLEPGVYNEQFF.

The rearrangement links TRBV10-2 to TRBJ1-2, with D tentatively TRBD1 (5 bases). There are 15 residues in the CDR3. The V and J ends lost 0 bases and 2 bases respectively, with 10 bases between them. Germline V gene sequence: CDR1 WSHSY, CDR2 SAAADI. CDR3 sequence (DNA): TGCGCCAGCAGTGAGTCGAACCGGGGGAACTATGGCTACACCTTC. Translated: CASSESNRGNYGYTF.

The chain employs TRBV18 and TRBJ2-1; D might be TRBD2 (5 bases). The V gene lost 3 bases and the J gene lost 5 bases, with 8 bases spanning the gap. Germline CDR1 and CDR2: KGHSH and LQKENI. The CDR3 is made up of 13 amino acids. CDR3: CASSPGSDNEQFF. The CDR3 bases are TGTGCCAGCTCACCTGGTAGCGACAATGAGCAGTTCTTC. The whole variable domain, remainder taken from reference TRBV18 and TRBJ2-1, is NAGVMQNPRHLVRRRGQEARLRCSPMKGHSHVYWYRQLPEEGLKFMVYLQKENIIDESGMPKERFSAEFPKEGPSILRIQQVVRGDSAAYFCASSPGSDNEQFFGPGTRLTVL.

The chain recombines TRBV19 with TRBJ2-1; TRBD2 aligns across 8 bases. CDR3 length: 13 amino acids. The J segment lost 12 bases and the V segment lost 2 bases, leaving 6 bases of the junction unmatched. Per the germline V gene, CDR1 is LNHDA and CDR2 is SQIVND (reference sequence). CDR3 protein: CASSIYTGGGQFF. Written as DNA, the CDR3 is TGTGCCAGTAGTATATATACGGGAGGGGGGCAGTTCTTC.

The rearrangement uses TRBV7-8 and TRBJ1-5; 8 bases map to TRBD1. Germline CDR1 reads SGHVS; CDR2 reads FQNEAQ. With V trimmed by 5 bases and J by 7 bases, 10 bases remained unmatched. This CDR3 spans 15 amino acids. This chain's CDR3 is CASSPGQGVRQPQHF. CDR3 DNA: TGTGCCAGCAGCCCCGGACAGGGAGTGAGGCAGCCCCAGCATTTT. The complete variable domain, with remaining parts taken from reference TRBV7-8 and TRBJ1-5, reads GAGVSQSPRYKVAKRGQDVALRCDPISGHVSLFWYQQALGQGPEFLTYFQNEAQLDKSGLPSDRFFAERPEGSVSTLKIQRTQQEDSAVYLCASSPGQGVRQPQHFGDGTRLSIL.

This clone was observed a handful of times. The chain joins TRBV19 to TRBJ2-5; 7 bases line up with TRBD1. Germline V gives CDR1 LNHDA, CDR2 SQIVND (reference sequence). V trimming: 4 bases; J trimming: 5 bases; junction bases outside the gene matches: 7. This CDR3 has 14 residues. The CDR3 loop is CASSRRGQGETQYF. Here the CDR3 DNA reads TGTGCCAGTAGTAGAAGGGGGCAGGGGGAGACCCAGTACTTC. Using reference TRBV19 and TRBJ2-5 for the parts outside the CDR3, the full variable domain is DGGITQSPKYLFRKEGQNVTLSCEQNLNHDAMYWYRQDPGQGLRLIYYSQIVNDFQKGDIAEGYSVSREKKESFPLTVTSAQKNPTAFYLCASSRRGQGETQYFGPGTRLLVL.